This T cell receptor beta chain stems from a study of shared clonotypes between healthy human individuals. Clones were sequenced by immunoSEQ multiplex PCR, and TCRdb holds only the in-frame ones, with some missing. The table records under 2,500,000 clones, roughly 95% of them present only once. The V gene end was trimmed by 8 bases and the J gene end by 5 bases; junction bases not matched to a gene: 19. Germline V CDR1 and CDR2: ENHRY, SYGVKD. CDR3 length equals 17 residues. Turning to this clone: Its target is not known.

Study findings and constraints: Non-shared clonotypes had lower generation probabilities than those shared by all four donors. Larger estimated richness was generally recorded for naive subsets relative to memory subsets.

The sequencing input was naive CD4+ T cells sorted from blood. Described subset: CD45RA+ positively selected. The genes are TRBV10-3 and TRBJ2-7; 9 nucleotides match TRBD2. The receptor was derived from a young man in good health. The CDR3 sequence: CAISASGDPTGVHEQYF. The DNA of the CDR3 is TGTGCCATCTCAGCTAGCGGGGACCCTACCGGGGTCCACGAGCAGTACTTC.